Each of the 6 T cell receptor beta chains below was sequenced from the same sample in a study of T cell responses to AZD1222 COVID-19 vaccine. Sequencing was performed with immunoSEQ multiplex PCR; in TCRdb, only in-frame clones are kept and a portion is missing. The sample yields tens of thousands of clones, around nine tenths seen once. This specimen consisted of peripheral blood, obtained 28 days after the second AZD1222 dose. Every receptor here comes from an adult who received the AZD1222 COVID-19 vaccine.

This clone was detected only once. V and J are TRBV7-3 and TRBJ1-2; D uncertain. V was pared by 5 bases and J by 3 bases, with 10 bases between. Germline lookup yields CDR1 SGHTA and CDR2 FQGTGA. This CDR3 comprises 13 residues. Here the CDR3 DNA reads TGTGCCAGCAGCCCGCGGCGGGACTATGGCTACACCTTC. Protein: CASSPRRDYGYTF.

The gene calls are TRBV11-2 and TRBJ2-1, with 8 positions matching TRBD2. Germline V CDR1 and CDR2: SGHAT, FQNNGV. Germline trimming cut 5 bases from V and 13 bases from J; bases unmatched to any gene: 10. The CDR3 runs to 13 residues. The CDR3 is CASSQTSVTLQFF. CDR3 nucleotides: TGTGCCAGCAGCCAGACTAGCGTCACGCTCCAGTTCTTC.

This chain connects TRBV19 to TRBJ2-2; D not resolved. The V end lost 7 bases, the J end lost 2 bases, and 11 bases lay between the germline ends. Germline lookup yields CDR1 LNHDA and CDR2 SQIVND (reference sequence). The length of the CDR3 is 14 residues. CDR3 DNA sequence: TGTGCCAGTAAAGCCGACACTAACACCGGGGAGCTGTTTTTT. It encodes CASKADTNTGELFF. The whole variable domain, filled in from reference TRBV19 and TRBJ2-2, reads DGGITQSPKYLFRKEGQNVTLSCEQNLNHDAMYWYRQDPGQGLRLIYYSQIVNDFQKGDIAEGYSVSREKKESFPLTVTSAQKNPTAFYLCASKADTNTGELFFGEGSRLTVL.

There are a few counts of this clone. The chain links TRBV5-1 to TRBJ1-1, with a possible D match to TRBD1 (5 bases). Germline CDR1 reads SGHRS; CDR2 reads YFSETQ. CDR3 length: 17 amino acids. Between the trimmed V and J ends, which lost 2 bases and 0 bases, there was a span of 17 bases. The CDR3 here is CASSFRGESFMNTEAFF. The CDR3 bases are TGCGCCAGCAGCTTCCGGGGGGAATCATTCATGAACACTGAAGCTTTCTTT.

This chain links TRBV6-5 with TRBJ1-2; no clear D. CDR1 is MNHEY, CDR2 SVGAGI, per germline. There are 13 residues in the CDR3. V was trimmed by 5 bases and J by 5 bases, leaving 12 bases between them. The CDR3 loop is CASSNGPVYGYTF. DNA of the CDR3: TGTGCCAGCAGTAATGGACCGGTTTATGGCTACACCTTC.

The chain carries TRBV27 and TRBJ1-2, with D perhaps TRBD1 (6 bases). Trimming stripped 1 base from V and 4 bases from J, with 13 bases between. Per germline, CDR1 MNHEY and CDR2 SMNVEV (reference sequence). The CDR3 extends over 15 amino acids. The chain's CDR3 is CASSLYRGAAYGYTF. For the CDR3, the DNA is TGTGCCAGCAGTTTATATCGGGGGGCGGCCTATGGCTACACCTTC.